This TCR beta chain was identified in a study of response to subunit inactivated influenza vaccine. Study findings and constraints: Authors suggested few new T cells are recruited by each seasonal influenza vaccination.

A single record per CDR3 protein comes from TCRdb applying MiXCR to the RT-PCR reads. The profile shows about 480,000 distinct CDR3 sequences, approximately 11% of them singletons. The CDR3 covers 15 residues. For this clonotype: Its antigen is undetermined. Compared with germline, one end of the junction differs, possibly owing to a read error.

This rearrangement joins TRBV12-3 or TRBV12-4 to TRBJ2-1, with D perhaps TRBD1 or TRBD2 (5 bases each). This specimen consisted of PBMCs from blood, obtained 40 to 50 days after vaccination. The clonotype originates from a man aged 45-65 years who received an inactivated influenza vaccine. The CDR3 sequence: CASSWGSPLYNERFF. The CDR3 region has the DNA TGTGCCAGCAGTTGGGGGAGCCCCCTCTACAATGAGCGGTTCTTC.